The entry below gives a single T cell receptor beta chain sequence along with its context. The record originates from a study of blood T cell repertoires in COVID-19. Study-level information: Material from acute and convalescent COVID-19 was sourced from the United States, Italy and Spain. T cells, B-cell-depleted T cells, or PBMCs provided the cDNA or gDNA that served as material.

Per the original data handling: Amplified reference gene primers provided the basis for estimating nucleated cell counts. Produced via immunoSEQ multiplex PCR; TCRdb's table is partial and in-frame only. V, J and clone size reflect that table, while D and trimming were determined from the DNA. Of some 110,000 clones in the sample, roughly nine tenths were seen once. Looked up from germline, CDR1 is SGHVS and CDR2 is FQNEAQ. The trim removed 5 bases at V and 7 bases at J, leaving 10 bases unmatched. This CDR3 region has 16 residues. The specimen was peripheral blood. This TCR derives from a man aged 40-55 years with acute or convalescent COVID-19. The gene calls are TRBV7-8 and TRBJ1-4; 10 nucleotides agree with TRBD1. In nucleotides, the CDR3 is TGTGCCAGCAGCCGAGCCCGGACAGGGGGAGGTGAAAAACTGTTTTTT. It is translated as CASSRARTGGGEKLFF. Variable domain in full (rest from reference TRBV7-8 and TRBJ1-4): GAGVSQSPRYKVAKRGQDVALRCDPISGHVSLFWYQQALGQGPEFLTYFQNEAQLDKSGLPSDRFFAERPEGSVSTLKIQRTQQEDSAVYLCASSRARTGGGEKLFFGSGTQLSVL.